The 18 T cell receptor beta chains in this list originate from one sample, sequenced in a study of CD8+ T cells in alopecia areata. cDNA serving as the sequencing template came from extracted, reverse transcribed RNA. Profiled with immunoSEQ multiplex PCR; TCRdb holds only in-frame clones, not every one. Among under 200,000 clones, about two thirds were seen once, and the ten largest hold around 0.91%. Treatment meaning: oral pan-JAK inhibitor, 5-10 mg twice daily. The sequencing used CD4+ T cells sorted from blood, collected at week 4, from a patient treated with tofacitinib. These receptors were obtained from a human donor with alopecia areata.

V gene TRBV15 combines with J gene TRBJ1-4; 7 bases match TRBD1. The CDR3 has 16 residues. The germline gives CDR1 LNHNV, CDR2 YYDKDF (reference sequence). V trimming: 3 bases; J trimming: 2 bases; junction bases outside the gene matches: 6. The CDR3 sequence: CATSRMRGRTNEKLFF. CDR3 nucleotide sequence: TGTGCCACCAGCAGGATGAGGGGGCGTACTAATGAAAAACTGTTTTTT.

The chain uses TRBV6-5 and TRBJ2-3; TRBD1 might be the D (6 bases). Deletions cut 4 bases from V and 4 bases from J, with 12 bases between. The CDR3 is 14 amino acids. Germline V CDR1 and CDR2: MNHEY, SVGAGI. As DNA, the CDR3 is TGTGCCAGCAGTTGGCAGCAGGGGCCAGATACGCAGTATTTT. Its protein is CASSWQQGPDTQYF.

The chain couples TRBV30 to TRBJ2-7, with unresolved D. With 0 bases removed from V and 0 bases from J, the gap between germline ends came to 9 bases. CDR3 length: 14 amino acids. Germline loops: CDR1 GTSNPN, CDR2 SVGIG (reference sequence). For the CDR3, the DNA is TGTGCCTGGAGTGTACGGCGGAGCTCCTACGAGCAGTACTTC. Protein: CAWSVRRSSYEQYF.

This clone was counted a few times. The chain carries TRBV29-1 and TRBJ1-2; D might be TRBD1 (6 bases). Deletions cut 6 bases from V and 0 bases from J, with 11 bases between. Germline lookup yields CDR1 SQVTM and CDR2 ANQGSEA. This CDR3 region has 13 residues. This CDR3 reads CSVSRGANYGYTF. In DNA, the CDR3 is TGCAGCGTCTCCAGGGGAGCTAACTATGGCTACACCTTC.

The genes are TRBV10-3 and TRBJ2-7; TRBD1 matches at 9 bases. The germline V gene encodes CDR1 ENHRY and CDR2 SYGVKD. This CDR3 comprises 14 residues. The J segment lost 5 bases and the V segment lost 6 bases, leaving 8 bases of the junction unmatched. For the CDR3, the DNA is TGTGCCATCAGCGGACAGGGGAACACAAACGAGCAGTACTTC. This sequence encodes CAISGQGNTNEQYF.

The J gene is TRBJ1-5, the V gene TRBV19; the D is unclear. This CDR3 comprises 14 residues. Germline CDR1 and CDR2: LNHDA and SQIVND (reference sequence). V gave up 7 bases and J gave up 0 bases, with 10 bases separating them. This CDR3 reads CASTRGLSNQPQHF. The CDR3 DNA follows: TGTGCCAGTACCAGAGGACTTAGCAATCAGCCCCAGCATTTT.

This chain uses TRBV7-2 with TRBJ1-1; tentative D call: TRBD1 (6 bases). Germline V lookup: CDR1 SGHTA, CDR2 FQGNSA. CDR3 length equals 13 residues. Trimming removed 9 bases from V and 1 base from J, with 12 bases in between. CDR3 DNA sequence: TGTGCCAGTGGAGGACAGCAGAACACTGAAGCTTTCTTT. Encoded protein: CASGGQQNTEAFF.

The rearrangement joins TRBV30 to TRBJ2-7; D gene uncertain. This CDR3 comprises 15 residues. Germline values: CDR1 GTSNPN, CDR2 SVGIG (reference sequence). V was trimmed by 3 bases and J by 1 base, leaving 16 bases between them. The CDR3 nucleotides read TGTGCCTGGAGCCCCGGAGACACACTATCCTACGAGCAGTACTTC. Translating it yields CAWSPGDTLSYEQYF.

J is TRBJ2-7 and V is TRBV28; TRBD2 matches 10 bases. The V segment lost 4 bases and the J segment 0 bases; nucleotides outside the gene matches: 3. Per the germline V gene, CDR1 is MDHEN and CDR2 is SYDVKM. The CDR3 runs to 15 residues. CDR3 amino acids: CASSSAGGHSYEQYF. The CDR3 DNA reads as TGTGCCAGCAGTTCAGCGGGGGGGCACTCCTACGAGCAGTACTTC.

The rearrangement uses TRBV19 and TRBJ1-1; no firm D call. There are 13 residues in the CDR3. Germline V lookup: CDR1 LNHDA, CDR2 SQIVND (reference sequence). Trimming took off 3 bases at V and 6 bases at J, with 11 bases between the two ends. The CDR3: CASSIPSSAEAFF. The CDR3 DNA is TGTGCCAGTAGTATTCCCTCCAGCGCTGAAGCTTTCTTT.

V usage is TRBV7-8 and J usage is TRBJ2-7; 10 bases map to TRBD2. CDR1 and CDR2 from the germline V gene are SGHVS and FQNEAQ. This CDR3 contains 16 residues. V trimming: 5 bases; J trimming: 0 bases; junction bases outside the gene matches: 7. CDR3 amino acids: CASSLAAGGSSYEQYF. CDR3 in DNA: TGTGCCAGCAGCCTGGCAGCGGGGGGGAGCTCCTACGAGCAGTACTTC.

This sequence joins TRBV2 and TRBJ2-7; no definite D call. Trimming pared 6 bases from V and 2 bases from J, leaving 8 bases between. The germline V gene encodes CDR1 SNHLY and CDR2 FYNNEI. The CDR3 consists of 12 residues. CDR3 residues: CASSTLTYEQYF. CDR3 DNA sequence: TGTGCCAGCAGCACACTTACCTACGAGCAGTACTTC.

The chain combines TRBV30 with TRBJ2-5, with 13 bases matching TRBD2. Trimming took 0 bases from V and 7 from J; bases not matched to a gene: 5. The CDR3 has 15 amino acids. Germline CDR1 and CDR2: GTSNPN and SVGIG (reference sequence). The DNA for the CDR3 is TGTGCCTGGAGTGTACTAGCGGGGGGGCCAGGGACCCAGTACTTC. Translation gives CAWSVLAGGPGTQYF.

This clone was recorded a few times. This chain joins TRBV7-8 and TRBJ2-7; D remains unclear. The CDR3 extends over 11 amino acids. Between the trimmed V and J ends, which lost 5 bases and 0 bases, there was a span of 2 bases. Germline CDR1 SGHVS, CDR2 FQNEAQ. CDR3 DNA: TGTGCCAGCAGCCCCTCCTACGAGCAGTACTTC. This gives the protein CASSPSYEQYF.

The V call is TRBV7-2, the J call TRBJ2-6; 7 bases match TRBD1. The CDR3 length is 17 residues. Looked up from germline, CDR1 is SGHTA and CDR2 is FQGNSA. V lost 0 bases, J lost 5 bases, and 7 bases stayed unmatched. Written as DNA, the CDR3 is TGTGCCAGCAGCTTAGCGTTGGCAGGGGGTAGGGCCAACGTCCTGACTTTC. Protein sequence: CASSLALAGGRANVLTF.

This clone was counted between two and nine times. The chain couples TRBV5-1 to TRBJ1-2; D is undetermined. There are 13 residues in the CDR3. CDR1 SGHRS and CDR2 YFSETQ come from the germline V gene. Trimming stripped 6 bases from V and 0 bases from J, with 9 bases between. This CDR3 is CASTIGTNYGYTF. CDR3 coding DNA: TGCGCCAGCACCATAGGAACTAACTATGGCTACACCTTC.

The chain uses TRBV4-2 and TRBJ2-2, with D perhaps matching TRBD1 (6 bases). V gave up 4 bases and J gave up 6 bases, with 9 bases separating them. Germline V gene lookup returns CDR1 LGHNA and CDR2 YNFKEQ. This CDR3 is built from 13 residues. CDR3 in amino acids: CASSPQGSGELFF. The CDR3 DNA reads as TGTGCCAGCAGCCCACAGGGATCCGGGGAGCTGTTTTTT.

Here the CDR3 reads CASSIGQGYGYTF. CDR3 nucleotides: TGTGCCAGCAGCATAGGACAGGGTTACGGCTACACCTTC. The chain has TRBV7-9 and TRBJ1-2; 8 bases are shared with TRBD1. V was pared by 5 bases and J by 8 bases, with 7 bases of the junction left unmatched. The CDR3 is made up of 13 amino acids. Germline loops: CDR1 SEHNR, CDR2 FQNEAQ (reference sequence). The variable domain in full, completed from reference TRBV7-9 and TRBJ1-2, reads DTGVSQNPRHKITKRGQNVTFRCDPISEHNRLYWYRQTLGQGPEFLTYFQNEAQLEKSRLLSDRFSAERPKGSFSTLEIQRTEQGDSAMYLCASSIGQGYGYTFGSGTRLTVV.